This T cell receptor beta chain is drawn from a study of blood T cell repertoires in COVID-19. Study overall: Specimens from acute and convalescent COVID-19 originated in the United States, Italy and Spain. PBMCs, B-cell-depleted T cells, or T cells provided the cDNA or gDNA that made up the material.

Source study methods: Amplification of reference gene primers was used by the study to estimate nucleated cell counts. Generated by immunoSEQ multiplex PCR, the TCRdb table keeps only in-frame clones and is missing some. V and J calls and clone size come straight from that table; D and trimming were deduced from the DNA. Of some 250,000 clones in the sample, approximately 86% were seen once. Trimming stripped 2 bases from V and 1 base from J, with 12 bases between. Germline assignment: CDR1 MNHEY and CDR2 SVGEGT. This CDR3 has 17 amino acids. Specimen: peripheral blood. The chain combines TRBV6-2 or TRBV6-3 with TRBJ2-6, with D unresolved. The TCR comes from a young woman who had recovered from COVID-19. DNA of the CDR3: TGTGCCAGCAGTTACGGGCTCGTTCAATCTGGGGCCAACGTCCTGACTTTC. Protein sequence: CASSYGLVQSGANVLTF.